Listed below are T cell receptor beta chains from one sample, sequenced in a study of blood T cell repertoires in COVID-19. TCRdb keeps only in-frame clones here, not all; method: immunoSEQ multiplex PCR. Of some 110,000 clones listed, approximately 81% are singletons. Sequenced: peripheral blood. These receptors were obtained from a middle-aged man with acute or convalescent COVID-19. Both conserved end residues are part of each CDR3. Fields, in order: D gene, V gene, J gene, CDR3 length, clone size, CDR3 protein, CDR3 DNA. A D gene is named only where the DNA matches it firmly. A clone size is listed for some rows: how often the clone was seen (once, few, many), or a class if it is expanded.

D gene: TRBD2
V gene: TRBV4-2
J gene: TRBJ2-3
CDR3 length: 15
clone size: -
CDR3 protein: CASSQASGGADTQYF
CDR3 DNA: TGTGCCAGCAGCCAAGCCAGCGGGGGGGCAGATACGCAGTATTTT

D gene: TRBD2
V gene: TRBV10-3
J gene: TRBJ2-7
CDR3 length: 14
clone size: -
CDR3 protein: CAISGLLAGHEQYF
CDR3 DNA: TGTGCCATCAGTGGTTTACTAGCGGGACACGAGCAGTACTTC

D gene: -
V gene: TRBV5-1
J gene: TRBJ2-3
CDR3 length: 13
clone size: -
CDR3 protein: CASSSEGANTQYF
CDR3 DNA: TGCGCCAGCAGCTCGGAGGGGGCAAATACGCAGTATTTT

D gene: -
V gene: TRBV29-1
J gene: TRBJ2-6
CDR3 length: 13
clone size: -
CDR3 protein: CSATSSGANVLTF
CDR3 DNA: TGCAGCGCCACTAGCTCTGGGGCCAACGTCCTGACTTTC

D gene: TRBD2
V gene: TRBV7-6
J gene: TRBJ2-1
CDR3 length: 15
clone size: -
CDR3 protein: CASSSLAGLYNEQFF
CDR3 DNA: TGTGCCAGCAGCTCACTAGCGGGACTATACAATGAGCAGTTCTTC

D gene: -
V gene: TRBV5-4
J gene: TRBJ1-4
CDR3 length: 13
clone size: -
CDR3 protein: CASREGTEEKLFF
CDR3 DNA: TGTGCCAGCAGGGAGGGGACGGAAGAAAAACTGTTTTTT

D gene: TRBD2
V gene: TRBV5-1
J gene: TRBJ2-3
CDR3 length: 17
clone size: -
CDR3 protein: CASSTRLAGEITDTQYF
CDR3 DNA: TGCGCCAGCAGCACTCGACTAGCGGGGGAGATCACAGATACGCAGTATTTT

D gene: -
V gene: TRBV18
J gene: TRBJ1-3
CDR3 length: 15
clone size: -
CDR3 protein: CASSTRQVSGNTIYF
CDR3 DNA: TGTGCCAGCTCAACGAGACAGGTATCTGGAAACACCATATATTTT

D gene: TRBD2
V gene: TRBV19
J gene: TRBJ2-3
CDR3 length: 17
clone size: -
CDR3 protein: CASSIEGSGGPADTQYF
CDR3 DNA: TGTGCCAGTAGTATAGAGGGTAGCGGGGGTCCCGCGGATACGCAGTATTTT

D gene: -
V gene: TRBV19
J gene: TRBJ1-1
CDR3 length: 14
clone size: -
CDR3 protein: CASSIGYMNTEAFF
CDR3 DNA: TGTGCCAGTAGTATCGGGTATATGAACACTGAAGCTTTCTTT

D gene: TRBD1
V gene: TRBV5-1
J gene: TRBJ2-1
CDR3 length: 14
clone size: -
CDR3 protein: CASSVGQGFNEQFF
CDR3 DNA: TGCGCCAGCAGCGTCGGACAGGGGTTCAATGAGCAGTTCTTC

D gene: TRBD1
V gene: TRBV5-1
J gene: TRBJ2-1
CDR3 length: 18
clone size: -
CDR3 protein: CASSSKPITGVTYNEQFF
CDR3 DNA: TGCGCCAGCAGCTCCAAACCGATCACAGGGGTAACCTACAATGAGCAGTTCTTC

D gene: -
V gene: TRBV6-1
J gene: TRBJ1-1
CDR3 length: 15
clone size: -
CDR3 protein: CASSDRLGGWGEAFF
CDR3 DNA: TGTGCCAGCAGTGACCGTCTGGGAGGTTGGGGTGAAGCTTTCTTT

D gene: TRBD1
V gene: TRBV6-5
J gene: TRBJ1-1
CDR3 length: 16
clone size: -
CDR3 protein: CASSYNLGQGNTEAFF
CDR3 DNA: TGTGCCAGCAGTTACAATCTGGGACAGGGGAACACTGAAGCTTTCTTT

D gene: TRBD1
V gene: TRBV19
J gene: TRBJ2-7
CDR3 length: 15
clone size: -
CDR3 protein: CASSPTDRGTHEQYF
CDR3 DNA: TGTGCCAGTAGTCCAACGGACAGGGGGACCCACGAGCAGTACTTC

D gene: -
V gene: TRBV3-1/TRBV3-2
J gene: TRBJ2-1
CDR3 length: 15
clone size: once
CDR3 protein: CASSLAAGAVDEQFF
CDR3 DNA: TGTGCCAGCAGCCTGGCCGCGGGGGCCGTGGATGAGCAGTTCTTC

D gene: -
V gene: TRBV5-4
J gene: TRBJ2-1
CDR3 length: 12
clone size: -
CDR3 protein: CASLNRGGEQFF
CDR3 DNA: TGTGCCAGCCTCAACAGGGGAGGTGAGCAGTTCTTC

D gene: TRBD1
V gene: TRBV7-9
J gene: TRBJ1-4
CDR3 length: 16
clone size: -
CDR3 protein: CASSWDRGPGGEKLFF
CDR3 DNA: TGTGCCAGCAGCTGGGACAGGGGGCCCGGAGGTGAAAAACTGTTTTTT

D gene: TRBD2
V gene: TRBV5-6
J gene: TRBJ2-1
CDR3 length: 16
clone size: -
CDR3 protein: CATGLAGLRSYNEQFF
CDR3 DNA: TGTGCCACGGGCCTAGCGGGGTTACGCTCCTACAATGAGCAGTTCTTC